The subject of this entry is one TCR beta chain. This entry comes from a study of blood T cell repertoires in COVID-19. Whole-study context: Material from acute and convalescent COVID-19 was sourced from the United States, Italy and Spain. The cDNA or gDNA used as material had been derived from T cells, B-cell-depleted T cells, or PBMCs.

Authors' data handling: Nucleated cell counts were estimated from reference gene primer amplification. Sequencing was performed with immunoSEQ multiplex PCR; in TCRdb, only in-frame clones are kept and a portion is missing. The D gene and trimming were derived from the DNA, and the V and J assignments and clone size from that table. This sample has approximately 400,000 clones, with approximately 93% found just once. Clinical history as reported by participants underpinned cohort assignment. Germline V gene lookup returns CDR1 MNHEY and CDR2 SMNVEV (reference sequence). V was cut by 5 bases and J by 2 bases, with 16 bases left in between. This CDR3 is built from 15 residues.

The source is a woman aged 40 to 49 who had been exposed to COVID-19. The source material was PBMCs or T cells enriched from blood (not recorded which). The rearrangement links TRBV27 to TRBJ2-7, with a possible D match to TRBD2 (6 bases). This CDR3 reads CASSPGLTPTYEQYF. The DNA of the CDR3 is TGTGCCAGCAGTCCCGGACTAACGCCTACCTACGAGCAGTACTTC.